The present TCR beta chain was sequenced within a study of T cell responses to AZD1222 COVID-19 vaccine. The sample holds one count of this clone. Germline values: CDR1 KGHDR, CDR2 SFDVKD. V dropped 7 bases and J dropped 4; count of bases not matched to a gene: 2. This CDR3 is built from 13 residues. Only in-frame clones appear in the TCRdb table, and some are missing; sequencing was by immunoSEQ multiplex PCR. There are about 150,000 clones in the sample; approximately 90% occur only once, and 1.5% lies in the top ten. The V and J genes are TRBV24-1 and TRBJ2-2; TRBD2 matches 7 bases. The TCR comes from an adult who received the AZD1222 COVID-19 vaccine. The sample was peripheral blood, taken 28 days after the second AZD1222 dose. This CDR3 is CATSASGTGELFF. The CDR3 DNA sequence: TGTGCCACCAGCGCTAGCGGCACCGGGGAGCTGTTTTTT.